The 17 T cell receptor beta chains below were found in one sample sequenced in a study of blood T cell repertoires in COVID-19 (dated by TCRdb to 2020 to 2022). The library relied on the immunoSEQ multiplex PCR assay. TCRdb carries this immuneACCESS record with in-frame sequences only. Its versions omit some clonotypes, under half of them owing to an unresolved V gene in the studies checked, with the rest unexplained. The sample has around 80,000 clones on record, over 75% of them singletons. The top ten clonotypes cover 8.5% to 10% of the sample. The sequenced sample consisted of peripheral blood. The receptors were gathered from a man over 45 with COVID-19, enrolled during active disease.

This chain connects TRBV5-1 to TRBJ1-1; TRBD1 matches at 9 bases. The V and J ends lost 2 bases and 5 bases, in that order; junction bases with no gene match: 7. CDR3 length: 15 residues. CDR1 and CDR2 (germline): SGHRS, YFSETQ. The CDR3 coding sequence is TGCGCCAGCAGCTTATCAACAGGGGGCCGGACTGAAGCTTTCTTT. Translation gives CASSLSTGGRTEAFF.

This clone was counted a few times. The gene calls are TRBV10-3 and TRBJ1-2; TRBD1 agrees at 10 bases. V trimming: 6 bases; J trimming: 6 bases; junction bases outside the gene matches: 7. CDR1 is ENHRY, CDR2 SYGVKD, per germline. The CDR3 contains 14 residues. The CDR3 bases are TGTGCCATCAGGCTGACCGGGACAGGGGATGGCTACACCTTC. Residues: CAIRLTGTGDGYTF.

This clone was detected once. The CDR3 DNA reads as TGCGCCAGCAGCCCTCGGACTAGCGGGAGACGGGATACGCAGTATTTT. It translates to CASSPRTSGRRDTQYF. This rearrangement joins TRBV5-1 to TRBJ2-3; 13 bases align to TRBD2. Germline loops: CDR1 SGHRS, CDR2 YFSETQ. The CDR3 runs to 16 residues. V dropped 4 bases and J dropped 6; count of bases not matched to a gene: 8.

The CDR3 DNA follows: TGTGCCAGCAGCCCGGGACAGCTCCTTAACTATGGCTACACCTTC. Protein: CASSPGQLLNYGYTF. The gene calls are TRBV3-1 (or the pseudogene TRBV3-2) and TRBJ1-2; 7 nucleotides match TRBD1. Germline CDR1 reads LGHDT; CDR2 reads YNNKEL (reference sequence). The length of the CDR3 is 15 residues. The ends lost 4 bases at V and 1 base at J; junction bases unmatched: 6.

This rearrangement joins TRBV18 to TRBJ2-7; a possible D gene is TRBD1 (5 bases). The germline V and J ends were trimmed by 2 bases and 5 bases, with 10 bases remaining between them. The CDR3 has 13 residues. The V gene's germline CDR1 is KGHSH and CDR2 LQKENI. The CDR3 DNA reads TGTGCCAGCTCACCAACAGACAGCCACGAGCAGTACTTC. It specifies CASSPTDSHEQYF.

The chain couples TRBV7-8 to TRBJ1-2; D is possibly TRBD1 (5 bases). The CDR3 is 14 residues long. The V end was cut by 4 bases, the J end by 2 bases, with 11 bases between. The germline CDR1 and CDR2 sequences are SGHVS and FQNEAQ. CDR3 DNA: TGTGCCAGCAGCTCACCGGGACTGAACTATGGCTACACCTTC. Translating gives CASSSPGLNYGYTF.

The V gene is TRBV18, the J gene TRBJ2-6; 9 bases line up with TRBD1. The germline V gene encodes CDR1 KGHSH and CDR2 LQKENI. Trimming took 5 bases from V and 2 from J; bases not matched to a gene: 4. The CDR3 covers 16 residues. CDR3 residues: CASSLQGAAGANVLTF. CDR3 bases: TGTGCCAGCTCATTACAGGGGGCGGCTGGGGCCAACGTCCTGACTTTC.

The chain carries TRBV11-2 and TRBJ2-5; 9 nucleotides line up with TRBD1. This CDR3 region has 15 residues. Germline CDR1 reads SGHAT; CDR2 reads FQNNGV. V lost 4 bases and J lost 4; bases outside the gene matches: 7. CDR3 protein: CASSSRGTGRETQYF. The CDR3 DNA reads TGTGCCAGCAGCTCCCGGGGGACAGGGCGAGAGACCCAGTACTTC.

By share, this clone ranks as medium-sized. The J gene is TRBJ1-6, the V gene TRBV2; tentatively, D is TRBD1 (5 bases). The V gene lost 4 bases and the J gene lost 7 bases, with 17 bases spanning the gap. Germline V gene lookup returns CDR1 SNHLY and CDR2 FYNNEI. The CDR3 consists of 16 residues. CDR3: CASSGGVGGENSPLHF. The CDR3 nucleotides are TGTGCCAGCAGTGGGGGAGTGGGGGGTGAAAATTCACCCCTCCACTTT.

The rearrangement uses TRBV24-1 and TRBJ2-3; no definite D call. V was trimmed by 4 bases and J by 0 bases, leaving 7 bases between them. Germline values: CDR1 KGHDR, CDR2 SFDVKD. CDR3 length: 14 residues. The CDR3 loop reads CATSEAVSTDTQYF. The CDR3 nucleotides read TGTGCCACCAGTGAAGCCGTCAGCACAGATACGCAGTATTTT.

V gene TRBV12-3 or TRBV12-4 combines with J gene TRBJ1-6; D is uncertain. The CDR3 covers 12 residues. V lost 7 bases, J lost 10 bases, and 11 bases lay in between. CDR3 nucleotides: TGTGCCAGCACCCTGGGAGACTCACCCCTCCACTTT. Amino acid sequence: CASTLGDSPLHF.

V usage is TRBV7-9 and J usage is TRBJ2-7; TRBD2 might be the D (6 bases). The CDR3 extends over 17 amino acids. With 0 bases removed from V and 3 bases from J, the gap between germline ends came to 18 bases. Per the germline V gene, CDR1 is SEHNR and CDR2 is FQNEAQ (reference sequence). The CDR3 spells CASSLAGLREGIYEQYF. The CDR3 nucleotides read TGTGCCAGCAGCTTAGCGGGACTTCGTGAGGGGATCTACGAGCAGTACTTC.

In its sample, this clone was seen a few times. This chain links TRBV7-9 with TRBJ2-1, with D perhaps TRBD2 (6 bases). The CDR3 covers 14 residues. Germline V gives CDR1 SEHNR, CDR2 FQNEAQ (reference sequence). V was shortened by 1 base and J by 6 bases, with 10 bases between the two germline ends. CDR3 sequence (DNA): TGTGCCAGCAGCTTAGGTGCGGGACCCAATGAGCAGTTCTTC. It specifies CASSLGAGPNEQFF.

The V and J genes are TRBV2 and TRBJ2-5, with 7 bases lining up with TRBD1. Germline V lookup: CDR1 SNHLY, CDR2 FYNNEI. This CDR3 is built from 13 residues. V gave up 5 bases and J gave up 1 base; unmatched junction bases: 1. CDR3 region: CASSRTGQETQYF. The DNA of the CDR3 is TGTGCCAGCAGTCGGACAGGCCAAGAGACCCAGTACTTC.

This clone came up a few times. J is TRBJ1-4 and V is TRBV6-5; a possible D gene is TRBD1 (5 bases). Trimming cost V 6 bases and J 0 bases, with 8 bases left between them. Germline values: CDR1 MNHEY, CDR2 SVGAGI. The length of the CDR3 is 14 residues. CDR3 loop: CASRRGATNEKLFF. In DNA, the CDR3 is TGTGCCAGCAGAAGGGGTGCAACTAATGAAAAACTGTTTTTT.

The chain's CDR3 is CASSKALLGQSQDCNQPQHF. Here the CDR3 DNA reads TGTGCCAGCAGCAAAGCGCTTTTGGGACAGTCTCAAGACTGCAATCAGCCCCAGCATTTT. The chain joins TRBV21-1 to TRBJ1-5; the D call of TRBD1 is as the table states it, not checked on the DNA. TRBV21-1 is classified as a pseudogene. This CDR3 has 20 residues.

As regards this clone: One end of the junction does not line up with germline, which may come from a read error. The DNA for the CDR3 is TGTGCCAGCAGCTTGGGTGTTGCAGGGTCAAGTTCCTCCCACGAGCAGTACTTC. It encodes CASSLGVAGSSSSHEQYF. The chain is built from TRBV7-8 and TRBJ2-7, with D perhaps matching TRBD1 (5 bases). CDR1 is SGHVS, CDR2 FQNEAQ, per germline. This CDR3 comprises 18 residues.